The sequence of this T cell receptor beta chain was determined in a study of cytomegalovirus exposure and HLA in healthy donors. Study-level background: Earlier findings included about 120 million unique TCR beta sequences obtained from 150 million to 200 million T cells. General study results and limits: The authors later found TCR association rates varying by HLA locus, with DRB1 most and HLA-C fewest. A list of around 160 TCR beta chains associated with cytomegalovirus was given. In a later analysis, HLA-associated TCR beta chains were more clonally expanded than equally common others.

Both 60 Vbeta primers and 13 Jbeta primers went into the PCR. Measured with immunoSEQ multiplex PCR; TCRdb has only the in-frame clones, and not every one. The sample consists of about 110,000 clones, more than 65% of them appearing once. V was pared by 1 base and J by 3 bases, with 10 bases between. The CDR3 sequence is 15 residues long. Germline V gene lookup returns CDR1 SEHNR and CDR2 FQNEAQ (reference sequence). Concerning this clone: Its antigen is unknown.

J is TRBJ1-5 and V is TRBV7-9, with D possibly matching TRBD1 (5 bases). Material: PBMCs. The TCR sequence derives from a young man in good health and CMV-seropositive. CDR3 sequence (DNA): TGTGCCAGCAGCTTAGGACGGGGGATCAATCAGCCCCAGCATTTT. Residues: CASSLGRGINQPQHF.